The TCR beta chain described here comes from a study of cytomegalovirus exposure and HLA in healthy donors. Study-wide results and limits: The classifier, whose performance was assessed in both the original and validation cohorts, reportedly diagnosed cytomegalovirus status with high specificity and sensitivity. The study listed about 150 cytomegalovirus-associated TCR beta chains.

Data came from immunoSEQ multiplex PCR; TCRdb stores just in-frame clones and leaves some out. The table lists roughly 130,000 clones, roughly 90% of them singletons. A word on this clone: Its antigen is undetermined.

Trimming cost V 6 bases and J 5 bases, with 19 bases left between them. This CDR3 spans 15 amino acids. Germline V lookup: CDR1 MGHDK, CDR2 SYGVNS. This clonotype originated in a man aged 25-45 years in good health and CMV-seronegative. V and J are TRBV25-1 and TRBJ1-2; D perhaps matches TRBD1 (6 bases). The sequencing input was PBMCs. The CDR3 bases are TGTGCCAGCAGCGTTTCGGGGGGCCCTGGATATGGCTACACCTTC. Its protein is CASSVSGGPGYGYTF.